This TCR beta chain was documented in a study of T cells in Graves' hyperthyroidism and ophthalmopathy. General study results and limits: Most clonotypes expanded in thyroid above 0.001 were likewise present in blood.

This CDR3 contains 17 residues. From germline, CDR1 is PRHDT and CDR2 FYEKMQ (reference sequence). This clonotype was detected once. Its antigen is still unknown. Germline is not matched at one junction end, which may reflect a read error. Researchers took RNA transcripts and amplified the TCR beta CDR3 regions from them. First-round RT-PCR targeting the TCR CDR3 was performed with the HTBI primer set. TCRdb processed the multiplex PCR reads anew with MiXCR; each CDR3 protein has one entry. Of 380,000 or so distinct CDR3 sequences detected, 13% appear once; the ten largest clones hold 20% to 25%. Hyperthyroidism was newly diagnosed in patients aged 18 to 65 (duration under 2 months).

This rearrangement joins TRBV13 to TRBJ2-5; 10 bases line up with TRBD2. Sequencing used blood. The clonotype comes from a man aged 25-40 years with Graves' hyperthyroidism that later progressed to Graves' ophthalmopathy. This CDR3 reads CASSLGPSGGLRETQYF. In nucleotides, the CDR3 is TGTGCCAGCAGCCTAGGCCCTAGCGGGGGCCTCCGGGAGACCCAGTACTTC.